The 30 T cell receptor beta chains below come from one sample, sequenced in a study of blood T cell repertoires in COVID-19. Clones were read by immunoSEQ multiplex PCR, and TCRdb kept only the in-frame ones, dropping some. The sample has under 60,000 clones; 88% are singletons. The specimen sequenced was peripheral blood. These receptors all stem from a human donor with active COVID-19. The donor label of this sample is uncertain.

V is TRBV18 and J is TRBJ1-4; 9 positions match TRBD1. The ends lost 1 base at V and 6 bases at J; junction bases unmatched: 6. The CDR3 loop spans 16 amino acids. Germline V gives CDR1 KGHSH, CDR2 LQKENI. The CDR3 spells CASSPQQGATYEKLFF. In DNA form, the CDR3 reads TGTGCCAGCTCACCACAACAGGGGGCGACTTATGAAAAACTGTTTTTT.

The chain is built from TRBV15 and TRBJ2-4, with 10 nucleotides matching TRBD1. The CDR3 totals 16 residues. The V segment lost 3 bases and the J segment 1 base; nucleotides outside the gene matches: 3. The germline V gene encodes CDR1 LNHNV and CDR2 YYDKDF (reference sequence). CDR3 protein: CATSREGQGAKNIQYF. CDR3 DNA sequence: TGTGCCACCAGCAGGGAGGGACAGGGGGCCAAAAACATTCAGTACTTC.

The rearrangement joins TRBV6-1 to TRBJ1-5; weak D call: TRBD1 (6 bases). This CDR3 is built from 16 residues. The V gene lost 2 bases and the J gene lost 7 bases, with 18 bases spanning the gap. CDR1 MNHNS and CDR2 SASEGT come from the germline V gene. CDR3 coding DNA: TGTGCCAGCAGTGAATGGGGGCACGGGGTAGGGCAGCCCCAGCATTTT. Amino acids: CASSEWGHGVGQPQHF.

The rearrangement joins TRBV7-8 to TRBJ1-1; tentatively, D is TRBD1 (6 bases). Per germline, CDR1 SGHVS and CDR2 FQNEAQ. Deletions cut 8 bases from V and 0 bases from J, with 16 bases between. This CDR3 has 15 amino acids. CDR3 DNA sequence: TGTGCCAGCCAACAACAGGGTCGAATGAACACTGAAGCTTTCTTT. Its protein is CASQQQGRMNTEAFF.

DNA of the CDR3: TGTGCCAGCAGCTTAAATCCGTCGGGACAGGGGAAGGAACTGTTTTTT. This sequence encodes CASSLNPSGQGKELFF. V and J are TRBV7-9 and TRBJ1-4; 10 bases fit TRBD1. Per the germline V gene, CDR1 is SEHNR and CDR2 is FQNEAQ (reference sequence). V trimming: 2 bases; J trimming: 12 bases; junction bases outside the gene matches: 12. The CDR3 consists of 16 residues.

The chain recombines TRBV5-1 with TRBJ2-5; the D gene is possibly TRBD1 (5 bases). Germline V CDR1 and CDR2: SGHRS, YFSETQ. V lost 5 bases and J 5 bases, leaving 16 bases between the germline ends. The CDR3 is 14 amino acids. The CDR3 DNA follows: TGCGCCAGCAGATTAGTCTCAGGGCCGGAGACCCAGTACTTC. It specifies CASRLVSGPETQYF.

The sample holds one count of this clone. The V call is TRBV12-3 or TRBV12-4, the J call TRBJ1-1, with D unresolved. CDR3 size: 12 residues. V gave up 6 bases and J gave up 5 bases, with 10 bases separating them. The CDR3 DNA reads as TGTGCCAGCAGCCTAGCGAGGACTGAAGCTTTCTTT. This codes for CASSLARTEAFF.

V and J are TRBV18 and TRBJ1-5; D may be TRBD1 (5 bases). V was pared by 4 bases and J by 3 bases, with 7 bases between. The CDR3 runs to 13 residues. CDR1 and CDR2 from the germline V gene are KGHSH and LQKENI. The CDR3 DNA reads TGTGCCAGCTCACAGACAGCCAATCAGCCCCAGCATTTT. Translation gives CASSQTANQPQHF.

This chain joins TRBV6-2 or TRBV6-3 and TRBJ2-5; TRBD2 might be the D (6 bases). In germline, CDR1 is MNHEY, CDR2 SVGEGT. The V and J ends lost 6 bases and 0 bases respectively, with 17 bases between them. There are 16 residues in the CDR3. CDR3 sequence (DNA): TGTGCCAGCAGCCCTGAGTTAGGGAGGTACCAAGAGACCCAGTACTTC. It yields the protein CASSPELGRYQETQYF.

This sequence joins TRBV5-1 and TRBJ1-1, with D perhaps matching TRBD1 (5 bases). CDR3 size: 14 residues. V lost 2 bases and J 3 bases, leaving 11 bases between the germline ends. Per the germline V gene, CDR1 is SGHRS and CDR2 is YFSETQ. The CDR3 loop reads CASSFQGGDTEAFF. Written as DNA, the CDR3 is TGCGCCAGCAGCTTTCAGGGTGGGGACACTGAAGCTTTCTTT.

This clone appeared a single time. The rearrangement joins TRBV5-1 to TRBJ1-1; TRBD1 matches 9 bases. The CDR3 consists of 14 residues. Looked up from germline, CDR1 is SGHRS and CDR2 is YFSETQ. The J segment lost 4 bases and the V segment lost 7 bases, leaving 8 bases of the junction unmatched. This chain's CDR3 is CASGRTGGGTEAFF. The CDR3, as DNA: TGCGCCAGCGGTAGAACAGGGGGCGGCACTGAAGCTTTCTTT.

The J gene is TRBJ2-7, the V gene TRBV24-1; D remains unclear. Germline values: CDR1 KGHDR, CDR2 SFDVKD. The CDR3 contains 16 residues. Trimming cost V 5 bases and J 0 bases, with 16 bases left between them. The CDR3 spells CATSGIQPSHSYEQYF. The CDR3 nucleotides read TGTGCCACCAGTGGCATACAGCCTTCGCACTCCTACGAGCAGTACTTC.

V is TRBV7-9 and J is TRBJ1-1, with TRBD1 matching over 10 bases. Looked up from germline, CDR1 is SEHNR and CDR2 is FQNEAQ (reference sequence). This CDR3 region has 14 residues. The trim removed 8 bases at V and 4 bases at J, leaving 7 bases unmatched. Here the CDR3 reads CASDRGLTTTEAFF. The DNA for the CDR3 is TGTGCCAGCGACAGGGGGCTGACAACCACTGAAGCTTTCTTT.

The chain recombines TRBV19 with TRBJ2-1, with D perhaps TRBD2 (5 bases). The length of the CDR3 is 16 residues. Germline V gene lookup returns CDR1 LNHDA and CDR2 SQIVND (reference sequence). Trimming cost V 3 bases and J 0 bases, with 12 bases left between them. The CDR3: CASSMERIRSYNEQFF. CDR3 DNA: TGTGCCAGTAGTATGGAGCGGATCCGCTCCTACAATGAGCAGTTCTTC.

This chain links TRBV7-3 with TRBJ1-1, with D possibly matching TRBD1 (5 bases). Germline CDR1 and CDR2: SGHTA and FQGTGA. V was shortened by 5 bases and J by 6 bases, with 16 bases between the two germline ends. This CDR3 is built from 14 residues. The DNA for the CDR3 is TGTGCCAGCAGCCCGGGGCAGTGGGGGGCTGAAGCTTTCTTT. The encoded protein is CASSPGQWGAEAFF.

CDR3 sequence: CASSLQGNSYEQYF. CDR3 DNA sequence: TGTGCCAGCAGCTTGCAGGGAAACTCCTACGAGCAGTACTTC. The rearrangement links TRBV5-4 to TRBJ2-7; TRBD1 is a possible D gene (5 bases). Per the germline V gene, CDR1 is SGHNT and CDR2 is YYREEE (reference sequence). The CDR3 runs to 14 residues. The V end was cut by 1 base, the J end by 0 bases, with 8 bases between.

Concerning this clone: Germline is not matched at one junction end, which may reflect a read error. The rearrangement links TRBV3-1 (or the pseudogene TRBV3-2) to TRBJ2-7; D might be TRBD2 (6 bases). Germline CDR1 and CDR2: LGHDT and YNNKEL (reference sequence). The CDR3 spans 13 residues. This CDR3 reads CASRPSGGSPLVF. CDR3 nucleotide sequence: TGTGCCAGCAGGCCATCCGGAGGGAGTCCTCTGGTCTTC.

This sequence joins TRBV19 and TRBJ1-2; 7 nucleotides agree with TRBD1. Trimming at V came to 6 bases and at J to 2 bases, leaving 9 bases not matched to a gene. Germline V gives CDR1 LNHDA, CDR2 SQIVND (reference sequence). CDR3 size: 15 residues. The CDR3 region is CASRLGQFTNYGYTF. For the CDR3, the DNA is TGTGCCAGTAGACTGGGACAGTTTACCAACTATGGCTACACCTTC.

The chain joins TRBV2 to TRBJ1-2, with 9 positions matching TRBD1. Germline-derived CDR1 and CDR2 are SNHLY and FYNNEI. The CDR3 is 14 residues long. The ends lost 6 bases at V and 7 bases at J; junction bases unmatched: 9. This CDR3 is CASSTGTGIFGYTF. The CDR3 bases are TGTGCCAGCAGCACCGGGACAGGGATCTTTGGCTACACCTTC.

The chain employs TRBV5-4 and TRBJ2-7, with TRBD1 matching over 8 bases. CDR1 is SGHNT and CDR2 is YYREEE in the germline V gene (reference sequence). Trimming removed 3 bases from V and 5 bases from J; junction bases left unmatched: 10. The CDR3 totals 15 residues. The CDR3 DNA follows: TGTGCCAGCAGCTCGGAGGACAGGGCAAAGAACGAGCAGTACTTC. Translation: CASSSEDRAKNEQYF.

CDR3 in amino acids: CASSYWGAGANEQFF. CDR3 DNA sequence: TGTGCCAGCAGTTACTGGGGAGCGGGAGCGAATGAGCAGTTCTTC. The chain links TRBV6-2 or TRBV6-3 to TRBJ2-1; 8 positions match TRBD2. Per germline, CDR1 MNHEY and CDR2 SVGEGT. J was trimmed by 7 bases and V by 1 base; bases with no gene match: 6. CDR3 length equals 15 residues.

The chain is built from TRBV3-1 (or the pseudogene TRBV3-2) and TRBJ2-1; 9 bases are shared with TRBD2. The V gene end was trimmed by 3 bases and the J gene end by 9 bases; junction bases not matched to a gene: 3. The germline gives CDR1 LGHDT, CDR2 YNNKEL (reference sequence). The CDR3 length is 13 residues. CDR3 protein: CASSQRGGIEQFF. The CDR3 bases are TGTGCCAGCAGCCAGCGGGGGGGCATTGAGCAGTTCTTC.

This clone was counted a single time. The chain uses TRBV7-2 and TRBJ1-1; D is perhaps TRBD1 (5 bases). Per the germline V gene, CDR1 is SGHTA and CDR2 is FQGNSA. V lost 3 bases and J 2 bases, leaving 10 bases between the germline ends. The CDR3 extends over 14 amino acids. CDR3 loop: CASSFGRANTEAFF. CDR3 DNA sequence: TGTGCCAGCAGCTTCGGCAGGGCAAACACTGAAGCTTTCTTT.

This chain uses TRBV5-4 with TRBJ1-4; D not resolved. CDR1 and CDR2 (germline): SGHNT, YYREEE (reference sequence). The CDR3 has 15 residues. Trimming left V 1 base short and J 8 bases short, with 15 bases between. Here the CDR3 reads CASSLYTGSGEKLFF. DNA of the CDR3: TGTGCCAGCAGCTTGTATACGGGGTCGGGGGAAAAACTGTTTTTT.

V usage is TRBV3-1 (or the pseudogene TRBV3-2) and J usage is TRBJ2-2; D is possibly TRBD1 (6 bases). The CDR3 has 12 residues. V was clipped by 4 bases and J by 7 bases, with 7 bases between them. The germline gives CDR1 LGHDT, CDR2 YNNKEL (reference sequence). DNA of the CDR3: TGTGCCAGCAGCCGAGGGGGCGGGGAGCTGTTTTTT. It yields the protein CASSRGGGELFF.

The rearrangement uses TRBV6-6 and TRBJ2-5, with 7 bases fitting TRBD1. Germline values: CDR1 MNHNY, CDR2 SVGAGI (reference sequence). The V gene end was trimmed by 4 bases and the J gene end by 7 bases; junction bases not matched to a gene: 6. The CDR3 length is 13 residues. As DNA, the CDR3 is TGTGCCAGCAGTTGGGACAGAGCCTCGACCCAGTACTTC. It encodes CASSWDRASTQYF.

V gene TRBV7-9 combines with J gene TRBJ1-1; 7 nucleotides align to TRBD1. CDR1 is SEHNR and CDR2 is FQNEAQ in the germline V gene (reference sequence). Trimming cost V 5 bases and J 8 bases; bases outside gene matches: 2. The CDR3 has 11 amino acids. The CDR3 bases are TGTGCCAGCAGCACGACAGGGGAAGCTTTCTTT. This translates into CASSTTGEAFF.

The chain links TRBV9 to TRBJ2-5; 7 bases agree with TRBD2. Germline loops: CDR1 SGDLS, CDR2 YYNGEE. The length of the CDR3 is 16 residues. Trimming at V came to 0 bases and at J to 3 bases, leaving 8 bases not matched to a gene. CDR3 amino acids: CASSVDPSGDKETQYF. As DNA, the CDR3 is TGTGCCAGCAGCGTAGACCCTAGCGGAGATAAAGAGACCCAGTACTTC.

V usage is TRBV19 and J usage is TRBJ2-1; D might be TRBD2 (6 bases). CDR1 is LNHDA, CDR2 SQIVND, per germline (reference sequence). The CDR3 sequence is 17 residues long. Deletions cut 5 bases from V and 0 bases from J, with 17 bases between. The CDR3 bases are TGTGCCAGTAGTCACCCGGGGGATGGGACCTCCTACAATGAGCAGTTCTTC. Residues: CASSHPGDGTSYNEQFF.

The CDR3 DNA reads as TGTGCCAGCAGCCAAGATCCAGGGCCAGGCGGCTACACCTTC. It is translated as CASSQDPGPGGYTF. V is TRBV14 and J is TRBJ1-2; tentative D call: TRBD1 (5 bases). Trimming removed 0 bases at V and 8 bases at J, with 13 bases between. The CDR3 covers 14 residues. The germline V gene has CDR1 SGHDN and CDR2 FVKESK.